This T cell receptor (beta chain) was captured in a study of memory B cells and T cells in multiple sclerosis. Separate sequencing covered autoproliferating (CFSE-dim) and non-proliferating (CFSE-high) T cells from stimulus-free culture. Cultures began with roughly 5x10^7 CFSE-labeled PBMCs, unstimulated for 6 to 8 days, with replicate wells pooled. The PBMCs received about 0.45 uM CFSE and serum-free culture with no added stimuli. Remarks on this clone: What it binds is unknown.

TCRdb keeps only in-frame clones here, not all; method: immunoSEQ multiplex PCR. Here the sample spans roughly 45,000 clones, over 70% being singletons. With 5 bases clipped from V and 4 bases from J, the junction kept 6 bases outside the gene matches. Germline CDR1 PRHDT, CDR2 FYEKMQ (reference sequence). This CDR3 contains 15 residues. Study-level points and caveats: Normalization was needed because clone-set size differences affected shared clonotype counts.

The clonotype was recovered from a human donor with multiple sclerosis. The chain joins TRBV13 to TRBJ2-2; 8 bases are shared with TRBD1. Sequencing used PBMCs from blood kept in culture. CDR3 nucleotides: TGTGCCAGCAGCCAGCGACAGGGGAGCACCGGGGAGCTGTTTTTT. Its protein product is CASSQRQGSTGELFF.